This is a list of T cell receptor beta chains from one sample in a study of OX40 agonist ivuxolimab in advanced cancers. Measured with immunoSEQ multiplex PCR; TCRdb has only the in-frame clones, and not every one. The top ten clones hold 0.4% to 0.65% of a sample with 75,000 to 100,000 clones, 87% of them seen once. This material consisted of CD4+ or CD8+ T cells sorted from blood, taken in a trial of the OX40 agonist ivuxolimab. These receptors all come from an adult with an advanced solid tumor such as melanoma, head and neck, liver or kidney cancer. CDR3s include the opening cysteine and the closing phenylalanine or tryptophan. The order of the fields is V gene, CDR3 length, J gene, D gene, clone size, CDR3 DNA, CDR3 protein. The D gene is left open where the match is weak. A clone size is listed for some rows: how often the clone was seen (once, few, many), or a class if it is expanded.

TRBV18	16	TRBJ1-5	TRBD1	NA	TGTGCCAGCTCAACGACAGCAGGGGGCGCAGGTCAGCCCCAGCATTTT	CASSTTAGGAGQPQHF
TRBV5-1	16	TRBJ1-1	TRBD1	NA	TGCGCCAGCAGCTTGGCCGGGACAGGGGGGAACACTGAAGCTTTCTTT	CASSLAGTGGNTEAFF
TRBV2	11	TRBJ1-1	NA	few	TGTGCCAGCAGTGTAGGACCGCAGGCTTTCTTT	CASSVGPQAFF
TRBV7-2	14	TRBJ2-7	NA	NA	TGTGCCAGCAGCCGGGACGGTCGGAAGGTAGAGCAGTACTTC	CASSRDGRKVEQYF
TRBV28	14	TRBJ1-2	TRBD1	NA	TGTGCCAGCAGTTCCAGGGGGCGGGGCTATGGCTACACCTTC	CASSSRGRGYGYTF
TRBV7-2	13	TRBJ2-2	NA	few	TGTGCCAGCAGCTTAGTTATATCCGGGGAGCTGTTTTTT	CASSLVISGELFF
TRBV27	14	TRBJ2-5	NA	NA	TGTGCCAGCTCCCAACTGGGGGGCCCAGAGACCCAGTACTTC	CASSQLGGPETQYF
TRBV20-1	11	TRBJ1-1	TRBD1	NA	TGCAGTGCTAGGCAGGGGGAAATGACTTTCTTT	CSARQGEMTFF
TRBV27	18	TRBJ2-7	NA	NA	TGTGCCAGCAGTTTATGGGGGGTCAGGCGACCCTTTTCCTACGAGCAGTACTTC	CASSLWGVRRPFSYEQYF
TRBV19	14	TRBJ1-5	TRBD1	NA	TGTGCCAGTAGTACACAGGGGGACGATCAGCCCCAGCATTTT	CASSTQGDDQPQHF
TRBV6-4	14	TRBJ1-1	NA	NA	TGTGCCAGCAGCCCGGGGGCTGGGGACACTGAAGCTTTCTTT	CASSPGAGDTEAFF
TRBV28	13	TRBJ1-1	NA	NA	TGTGCCGGAACGGGACCGGAGGGCACTGAAGCTTTCTTT	CAGTGPEGTEAFF
TRBV19	14	TRBJ2-1	TRBD1	NA	TGTGCCAGTAATACGGGACAGTTATACAATGAGCAGTTCTTC	CASNTGQLYNEQFF
TRBV5-1	13	TRBJ2-5	NA	NA	TGCGCCAGCAGCTTGGGGACAGAAGAGACCCAGTACTTC	CASSLGTEETQYF
TRBV29-1	14	TRBJ2-5	NA	NA	TGCAGCGTTGAAGGGGACTTCAGTCAAGAGACCCAGTACTTC	CSVEGDFSQETQYF
TRBV19	15	TRBJ2-7	TRBD1	few	TGTGCCAGTACGGTCGGGACAGGAGACTTCTACGAGCAGTACTTC	CASTVGTGDFYEQYF
TRBV7-2	16	TRBJ2-3	NA	NA	TGTGCCAGCAGCTTAGTGGCAGGGGATAGCACAGATACGCAGTATTTT	CASSLVAGDSTDTQYF
TRBV10-3	14	TRBJ1-2	NA	NA	TGTGCCATCAGTGTGAGCTCGGATGGCTTCCCCTACACCTTC	CAISVSSDGFPYTF
TRBV6-4	15	TRBJ2-3	TRBD1	once	TGTGCCAGCAGGGACAGGGGGCACGGCACAGATACGCAGTATTTT	CASRDRGHGTDTQYF
TRBV10-3	15	TRBJ1-2	NA	NA	TGTGCCATCAGTGAGTCGGAGGGACAAGGAGCTGGCTACACCTTC	CAISESEGQGAGYTF
TRBV19	16	TRBJ2-3	TRBD2	NA	TGTGCCAGTTCCACCCGGGCTAGCGGGGGGGCAGATACGCAGTATTTT	CASSTRASGGADTQYF
TRBV5-6	15	TRBJ2-2	NA	once	TGTGCCAGCAGCCTGGGGGGATTGAACACCGGGGAGCTGTTTTTT	CASSLGGLNTGELFF
TRBV6-5	14	TRBJ1-2	NA	NA	TGTGCCACCTTATCCCGGGACCTACACTATGGCTACACCTTC	CATLSRDLHYGYTF
TRBV6-6	12	TRBJ2-1	NA	NA	TGTGCCAGCAGTCTGGGGAGTAATGAGCAGTTCTTC	CASSLGSNEQFF
TRBV12-5	15	TRBJ2-3	TRBD2	NA	TGTGCTAGTGGCGTCTATGGCGGGGGGACAGATACGCAGTATTTT	CASGVYGGGTDTQYF
TRBV29-1	13	TRBJ1-5	NA	NA	TGCAGCGTGGGGACGGATAGCAATCAGCCCCAGCATTTT	CSVGTDSNQPQHF
TRBV14	14	TRBJ1-4	NA	NA	TGTGCCAGCAGCCAAGTTTCGGGGCCTGAAAAACTGTTTTTT	CASSQVSGPEKLFF
TRBV4-1	15	TRBJ1-5	NA	NA	TGCGCCAGCGCTGTAGCTGACAGGCCCAATCAGCCCCAGCATTTT	CASAVADRPNQPQHF
TRBV4-3	15	TRBJ1-2	NA	NA	TGCGCCAGCAGCCAAGATGGGAGACAGGTATATGGCTACACCTTC	CASSQDGRQVYGYTF
TRBV2	16	TRBJ1-4	NA	NA	TGTGCCAGCAGTGAAGATGTGGCCGCAACTAATGAAAAACTGTTTTTT	CASSEDVAATNEKLFF
TRBV2	16	TRBJ1-2	TRBD1	NA	TGTGCCAGCAGTCGGGACAGTCTCCTTGTTAACTATGGCTACACCTTC	CASSRDSLLVNYGYTF
TRBV27	14	TRBJ2-7	TRBD2	NA	TGTGCCAGCAGTTTACTGGCGGGAGCCTACGAGCAGTACTTC	CASSLLAGAYEQYF
TRBV10-3	12	TRBJ1-1	NA	NA	TGTGCCATCAGTGAGTCGGAAGGGTACGCTTTCTTT	CAISESEGYAFF
TRBV6-5	14	TRBJ1-5	NA	NA	TGTGCCAGCAGGGGGTCGCCTAGCAATCAGCCCCAGCATTTT	CASRGSPSNQPQHF
TRBV6-5	14	TRBJ2-1	NA	NA	TGTGCCAGCAGAAGGGCCTCGGGATCCCATGAGCAGTTCTTC	CASRRASGSHEQFF
TRBV4-3	17	TRBJ1-3	NA	once	TGCGCCAGCAGCCAAGATCGGGCGGGGAACCTAGGAAACACCATATATTTT	CASSQDRAGNLGNTIYF
TRBV10-1	16	TRBJ2-2	NA	NA	TGCGCCAGCAGTGAGTCGACCCGGGCGAACACCGGGGAGCTGTTTTTT	CASSESTRANTGELFF
TRBV11-1	15	TRBJ2-5	NA	NA	TGTGCCAGCAGCTCCCCTGACGAGGACGGGGAGACCCAGTACTTC	CASSSPDEDGETQYF
TRBV19	13	TRBJ1-4	NA	NA	TGTGCCAGTAGTCCGTCAAAGGGTGAAAAACTGTTTTTT	CASSPSKGEKLFF
TRBV5-6	13	TRBJ2-7	NA	NA	TGTGCCAGCAGCTTGGGACACGGCAGCGAGCAGTACTTC	CASSLGHGSEQYF
TRBV6-1	14	TRBJ1-2	NA	few	TGTGCCAGCAGTGAAGATCGGGGGGCGAGGGGCTACACCTTC	CASSEDRGARGYTF
TRBV12-5	14	TRBJ1-3	NA	NA	TGTGCTAGTGGTTTAAGGGTTGGTGGAAACACCATATATTTT	CASGLRVGGNTIYF
TRBV7-2	13	TRBJ2-7	TRBD2	NA	TGTGCCAGCAGCTTAGGGACTAGCGGGGAGCAGTACTTC	CASSLGTSGEQYF
TRBV6-5	15	TRBJ2-7	TRBD1	NA	TGTGCCAGCAGAAACAGCGGACAGGGGGGCTACGAGCAGTACTTC	CASRNSGQGGYEQYF
TRBV18	14	TRBJ1-2	NA	NA	TGTGCCAGCTCTCCCCCGGGGCACCCGGATGGCTACACCTTC	CASSPPGHPDGYTF
TRBV7-2	14	TRBJ2-5	NA	NA	TGTGCCAGCAGCTTAGGCGGGACCCAAGAGACCCAGTACTTC	CASSLGGTQETQYF
TRBV18	16	TRBJ2-5	TRBD2	once	TGTGCCAGCTCACCACAAGCGGGGGACCTACAAGAGACCCAGTACTTC	CASSPQAGDLQETQYF
TRBV5-4	15	TRBJ1-1	NA	NA	TGTGCCAGCAGCTCCGGAAAGGCGCAGAACACTGAAGCTTTCTTT	CASSSGKAQNTEAFF
TRBV29-1	10	TRBJ1-1	NA	few	TGCAGCGCGCAGAACACTGAAGCTTTCTTT	CSAQNTEAFF
TRBV5-1	15	TRBJ2-1	TRBD1	NA	TGCGCCAGCAGCTTGGAGGGGGCCGCATACAATGAGCAGTTCTTC	CASSLEGAAYNEQFF
TRBV18	13	TRBJ1-5	NA	NA	TGTGCCAGCGCAAGGTCGGCTAATCAGCCCCAGCATTTT	CASARSANQPQHF
TRBV9	14	TRBJ2-5	NA	NA	TGTGCCAGCAGCGTGGGACCGGTAGGGGAGACCCAGTACTTC	CASSVGPVGETQYF
TRBV28	14	TRBJ1-1	TRBD1	NA	TGTGCCAGCAGTCCGTGGGGGACAGGGTCGGGAGCTTTCTTT	CASSPWGTGSGAFF
TRBV7-9	12	TRBJ2-2	NA	NA	TGTGCCAGCAGCCTCCCCCCCGGGGAGCTGTTTTTT	CASSLPPGELFF
TRBV19	18	TRBJ2-3	TRBD2	NA	TGTGCCAGTAGTATAGGGCCGCCAGCGGGGGTAGTCACAGATACGCAGTATTTT	CASSIGPPAGVVTDTQYF